A single TCR beta chain is shown here with its context. What it binds is unknown. In germline, CDR1 is SQVTM, CDR2 ANQGSEA. This CDR3 comprises 14 residues. The trim removed 4 bases at V and 3 bases at J, leaving 9 bases unmatched. The isolated RNA, all of it, was reverse transcribed, so expressed TCRB transcripts were what got sequenced. The protocol was immunoSEQ multiplex PCR, while the TCRdb copy is restricted to in-frame clones and leaves out a portion. The profile shows 25,000 to 30,000 clones, around three fifths of them singletons. This sample is drawn from a study of beta chain features in type 1 diabetes. About the research overall: Cell yields, gender and age were similar in healthy donors and patients.

General study points: Type 1 diabetes patients had moderately but significantly shorter TCRB CDR3s in all four CD4+ subsets. Fewer insertions but more deletions were seen at VDJ junctions in type 1 diabetes patients.

The genes are TRBV29-1 and TRBJ2-7; 7 bases are a match to TRBD1. Sequenced sample: Tregs from blood. The receptor comes from a woman in her thirties with type 1 diabetes. The CDR3 here is CSVGDSRPGYEQYF. The CDR3, as DNA: TGCAGCGTTGGGGACAGTCGGCCCGGCTACGAGCAGTACTTC.